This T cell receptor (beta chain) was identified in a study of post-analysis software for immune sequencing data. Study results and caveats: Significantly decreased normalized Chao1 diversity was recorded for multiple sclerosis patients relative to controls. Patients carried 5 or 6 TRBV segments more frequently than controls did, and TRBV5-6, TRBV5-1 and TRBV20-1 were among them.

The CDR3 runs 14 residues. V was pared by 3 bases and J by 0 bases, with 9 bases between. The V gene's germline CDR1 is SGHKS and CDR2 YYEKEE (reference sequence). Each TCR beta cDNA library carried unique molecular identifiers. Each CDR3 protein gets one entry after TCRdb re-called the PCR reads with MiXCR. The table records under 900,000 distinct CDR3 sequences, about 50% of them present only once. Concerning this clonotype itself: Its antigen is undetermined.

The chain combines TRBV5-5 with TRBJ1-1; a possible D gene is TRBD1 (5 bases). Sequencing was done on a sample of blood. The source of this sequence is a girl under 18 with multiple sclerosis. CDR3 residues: CASSSAGVNTEAFF. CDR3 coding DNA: TGTGCCAGCAGCTCCGCGGGGGTGAACACTGAAGCTTTCTTT.